The sequence of this T cell receptor beta chain was determined in a study of OX40 agonist ivuxolimab in advanced cancers. Study summary: Patients received intravenous ivuxolimab every 2 weeks at 0.01 to 10 mg/kg. Patients with hepatocellular carcinoma, melanoma, renal cell or head and neck cancer made up the dose-escalation patients.

Note on this clone: Its antigen is not known.

Measured with immunoSEQ multiplex PCR; TCRdb has only the in-frame clones, and not every one. The sample shows fewer than 75,000 clones, roughly 89% of them seen only once. The V end was cut by 0 bases, the J end by 4 bases, with 11 bases between. This CDR3 comprises 16 residues. The germline gives CDR1 SGDLS, CDR2 YYNGEE. Study conclusions and caveats: Expanded clones belonging to CD8+ T cells outnumbered, on average, those of CD4+.

The TCR comes from an adult with an advanced solid tumor such as melanoma, head and neck, liver or kidney cancer. Sequencing used CD4+ or CD8+ T cells sorted from blood, obtained in a trial of the OX40 agonist ivuxolimab. V and J are TRBV9 and TRBJ2-6, with unresolved D. The DNA of the CDR3 is TGTGCCAGCAGCGTAGGGGGTACGGCCGGGGCCAACGTCCTGACTTTC. Translation gives CASSVGGTAGANVLTF.